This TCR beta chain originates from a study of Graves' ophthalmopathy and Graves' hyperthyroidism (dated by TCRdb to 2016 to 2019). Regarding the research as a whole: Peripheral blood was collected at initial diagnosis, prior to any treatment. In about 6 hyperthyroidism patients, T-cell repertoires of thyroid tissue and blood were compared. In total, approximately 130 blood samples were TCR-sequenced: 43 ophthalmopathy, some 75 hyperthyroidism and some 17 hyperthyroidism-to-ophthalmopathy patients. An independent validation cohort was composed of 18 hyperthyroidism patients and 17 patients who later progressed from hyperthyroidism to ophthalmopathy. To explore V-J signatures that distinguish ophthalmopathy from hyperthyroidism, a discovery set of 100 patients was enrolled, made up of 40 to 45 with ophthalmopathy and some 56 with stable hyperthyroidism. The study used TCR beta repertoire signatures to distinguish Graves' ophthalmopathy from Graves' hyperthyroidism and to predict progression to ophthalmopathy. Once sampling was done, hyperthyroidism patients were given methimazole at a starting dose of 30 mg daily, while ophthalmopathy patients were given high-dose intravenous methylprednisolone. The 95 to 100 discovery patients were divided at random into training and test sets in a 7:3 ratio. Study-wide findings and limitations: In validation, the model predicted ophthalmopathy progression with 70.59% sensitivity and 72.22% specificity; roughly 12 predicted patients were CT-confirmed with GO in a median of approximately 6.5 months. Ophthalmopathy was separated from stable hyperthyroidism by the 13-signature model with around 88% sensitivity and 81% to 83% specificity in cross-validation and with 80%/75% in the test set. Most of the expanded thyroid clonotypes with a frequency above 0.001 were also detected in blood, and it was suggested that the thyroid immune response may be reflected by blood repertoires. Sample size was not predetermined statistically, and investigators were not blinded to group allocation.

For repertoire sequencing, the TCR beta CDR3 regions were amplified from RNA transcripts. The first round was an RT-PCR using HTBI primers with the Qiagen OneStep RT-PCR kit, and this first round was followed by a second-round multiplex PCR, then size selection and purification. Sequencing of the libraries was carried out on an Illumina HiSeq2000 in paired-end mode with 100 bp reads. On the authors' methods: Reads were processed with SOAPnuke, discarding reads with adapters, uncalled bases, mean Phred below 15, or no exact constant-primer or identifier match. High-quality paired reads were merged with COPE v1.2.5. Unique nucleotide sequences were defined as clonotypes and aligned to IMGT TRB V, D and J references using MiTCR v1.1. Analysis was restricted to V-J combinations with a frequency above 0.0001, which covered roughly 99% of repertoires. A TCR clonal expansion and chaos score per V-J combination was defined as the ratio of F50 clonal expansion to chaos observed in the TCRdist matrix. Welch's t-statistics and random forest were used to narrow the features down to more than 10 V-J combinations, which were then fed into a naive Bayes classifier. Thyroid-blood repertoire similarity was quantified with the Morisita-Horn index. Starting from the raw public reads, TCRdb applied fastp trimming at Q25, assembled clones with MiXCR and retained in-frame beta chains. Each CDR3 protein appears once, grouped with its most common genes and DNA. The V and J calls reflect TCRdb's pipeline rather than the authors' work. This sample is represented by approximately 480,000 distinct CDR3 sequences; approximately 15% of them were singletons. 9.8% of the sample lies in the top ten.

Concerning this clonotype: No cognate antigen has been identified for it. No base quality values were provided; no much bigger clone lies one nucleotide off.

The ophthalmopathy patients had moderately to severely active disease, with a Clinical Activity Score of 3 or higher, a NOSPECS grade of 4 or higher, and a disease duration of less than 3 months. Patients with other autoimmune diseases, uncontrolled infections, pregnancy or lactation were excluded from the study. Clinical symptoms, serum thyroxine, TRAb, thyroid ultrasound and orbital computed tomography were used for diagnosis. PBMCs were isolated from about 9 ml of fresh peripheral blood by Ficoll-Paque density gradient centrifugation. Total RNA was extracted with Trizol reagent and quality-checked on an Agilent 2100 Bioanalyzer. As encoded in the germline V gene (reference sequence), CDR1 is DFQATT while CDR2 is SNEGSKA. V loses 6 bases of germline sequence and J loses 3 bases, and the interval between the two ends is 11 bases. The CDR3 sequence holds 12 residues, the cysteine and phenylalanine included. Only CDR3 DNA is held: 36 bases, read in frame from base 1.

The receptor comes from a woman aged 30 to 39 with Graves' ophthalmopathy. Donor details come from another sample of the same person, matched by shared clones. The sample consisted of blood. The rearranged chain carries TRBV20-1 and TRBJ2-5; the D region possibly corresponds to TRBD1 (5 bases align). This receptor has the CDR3 CSASGLEETQYF. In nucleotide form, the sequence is TGCAGTGCCTCAGGGCTGGAAGAGACCCAGTACTTC.